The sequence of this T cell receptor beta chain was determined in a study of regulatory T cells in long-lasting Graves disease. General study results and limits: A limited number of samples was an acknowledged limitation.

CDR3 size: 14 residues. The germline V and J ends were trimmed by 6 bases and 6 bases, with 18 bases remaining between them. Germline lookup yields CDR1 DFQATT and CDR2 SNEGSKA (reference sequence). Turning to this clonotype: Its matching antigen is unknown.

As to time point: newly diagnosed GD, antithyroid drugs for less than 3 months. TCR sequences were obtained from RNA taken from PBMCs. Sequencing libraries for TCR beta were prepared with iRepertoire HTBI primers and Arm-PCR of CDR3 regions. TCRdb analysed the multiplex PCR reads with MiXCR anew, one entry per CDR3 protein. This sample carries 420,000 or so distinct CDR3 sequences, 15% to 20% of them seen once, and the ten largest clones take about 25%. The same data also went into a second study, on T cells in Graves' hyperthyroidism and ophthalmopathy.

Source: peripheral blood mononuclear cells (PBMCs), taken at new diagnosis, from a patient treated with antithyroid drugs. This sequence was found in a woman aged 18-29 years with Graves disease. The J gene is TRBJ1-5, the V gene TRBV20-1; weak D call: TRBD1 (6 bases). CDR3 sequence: CSATLHWGAQPQHF. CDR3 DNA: TGCAGTGCCACCCTCCACTGGGGGGCTCAGCCCCAGCATTTT.